This T cell receptor (beta chain) is from a study of cytomegalovirus exposure and HLA in healthy donors. Points from the study as a whole: HLA alleles were associated with 15,000 to 20,000 TCR beta sequences in a later analysis at 0.05 false discovery rate. 87-base-pair reads could not separate some V segments, including TRBV6-2 and TRBV6-3. As a later analysis showed, a missense DCLRE1C variant was linked to trimming of TCR beta V- and J-genes.

13 Jbeta primers and 60 Vbeta primers were used for the PCR. The repertoire was sequenced with immunoSEQ multiplex PCR; TCRdb's copy has only in-frame clones and lacks some. Among about 62,000 clones, over 60% were seen once, and the ten largest hold under 6%. A single count supports this clone. Its cognate antigen is unknown. The CDR3 length is 11 residues. V was trimmed by 3 bases and J by 9 bases, leaving 8 bases between them. CDR1 is MNHEY and CDR2 is SMNVEV in the germline V gene (reference sequence). When sampled, the donors appeared nominally healthy, though they likely had unrecorded immune exposures.

Sequences were obtained from PBMCs. This receptor was identified in a woman aged 25 to 45 in good health and CMV-seronegative. This chain connects TRBV27 to TRBJ2-5; D is ambiguous. CDR3 protein: CASSFGSAQYF. The CDR3 coding sequence is TGTGCCAGCAGTTTCGGTTCGGCCCAGTACTTC.